These 10 T cell receptor beta chains were sequenced from one sample in a study of CD4 T cells in relation to SARS-CoV-2 and coronaviruses. Assay used: immunoSEQ multiplex PCR; TCRdb lists only in-frame clones, some missing. Of 30,000 to 45,000 clones listed, 88% were seen once; the top ten hold about a tenth. The sample comprised memory CD4+ T cells from PBMCs. The receptors derive from an adult with COVID-19.

The chain has TRBV2 and TRBJ2-5, with D maybe TRBD2 (5 bases). The V end lost 8 bases, the J end lost 1 base, and 11 bases lay between the germline ends. Germline-derived CDR1 and CDR2 are SNHLY and FYNNEI. The CDR3 covers 13 residues. CDR3 region: CASSSGIQETQYF. In DNA form, the CDR3 reads TGTGCCAGCTCTTCGGGGATCCAAGAGACCCAGTACTTC.

The chain carries TRBV7-3 and TRBJ2-2; D uncertain. V was trimmed by 6 bases and J by 2 bases, leaving 10 bases between them. Germline V gene sequence: CDR1 SGHTA, CDR2 FQGTGA. CDR3 length: 14 residues. The CDR3 nucleotides read TGTGCCAGCAGTCCAAACGGAAACACCGGGGAGCTGTTTTTT. This sequence encodes CASSPNGNTGELFF.

V is TRBV10-3 and J is TRBJ1-1; weak D call: TRBD1 (5 bases). Germline CDR1 is ENHRY and CDR2 is SYGVKD. This CDR3 has 13 residues. V was pared by 3 bases and J by 2 bases, with 7 bases between. CDR3 sequence: CAISDRENTEAFF. DNA for the CDR3: TGTGCCATCAGTGACAGGGAAAACACTGAAGCTTTCTTT.

The chain recombines TRBV5-1 with TRBJ2-7; TRBD1 agrees at 10 bases. From germline, CDR1 is SGHRS and CDR2 YFSETQ. The CDR3 runs to 14 residues. V lost 4 bases to trimming and J lost 6 bases; unmatched junction nucleotides: 7. The CDR3 DNA reads as TGCGCCAGCAGCCGGGACAGGGGTCTTTCCGAGCAGTACTTC. Amino acids: CASSRDRGLSEQYF.

This chain links TRBV4-1 with TRBJ2-7; 10 bases line up with TRBD2. Germline values: CDR1 MGHRA, CDR2 YSYEKL. The CDR3 is 15 residues long. V shed 0 bases and J 3 bases; nucleotides not matched to a gene: 2. The CDR3 region is CASSQDLAGDYEQYF. CDR3 DNA: TGCGCCAGCAGCCAAGACCTAGCGGGAGACTACGAGCAGTACTTC.

The chain is built from TRBV4-1 and TRBJ2-1; 10 bases fit TRBD1. CDR1 is MGHRA and CDR2 is YSYEKL in the germline V gene. V lost 2 bases and J lost 5; bases outside the gene matches: 3. The CDR3 has 15 amino acids. The CDR3 nucleotides read TGCGCCAGCAGCCAACGAGGACAGGGGGACAATGAGCAGTTCTTC. It specifies CASSQRGQGDNEQFF.

The V call is TRBV5-6, the J call TRBJ2-1; 13 bases agree with TRBD2. J lost 0 bases, V lost 6 bases, and 6 bases had no gene match. CDR3 length: 17 amino acids. Per germline, CDR1 SGHDT and CDR2 YYEEEE. In DNA, the CDR3 is TGTGCCAGCAACGGACTAGCGGGGGCCAGCTCCTACAATGAGCAGTTCTTC. Residues: CASNGLAGASSYNEQFF.

The chain joins TRBV19 to TRBJ2-3; D is undetermined. This CDR3 region has 14 residues. The V gene's germline CDR1 is LNHDA and CDR2 SQIVND (reference sequence). The V end lost 7 bases, the J end lost 4 bases, and 15 bases lay between the germline ends. CDR3 region: CASTHPDIADTQYF. CDR3 coding DNA: TGTGCCAGTACCCACCCGGATATAGCAGATACGCAGTATTTT.

The chain links TRBV7-8 to TRBJ2-2; 8 bases align to TRBD1. The CDR3 is 16 residues long. Germline assignment: CDR1 SGHVS and CDR2 FQNEAQ. V shed 2 bases, J shed 7 bases, and the junction held 9 bases outside the gene matches. CDR3 protein: CASSLTNDRGVGELFF. DNA of the CDR3: TGTGCCAGCAGCTTAACCAACGACAGGGGAGTCGGGGAGCTGTTTTTT.

J is TRBJ2-7 and V is TRBV5-1; D might be TRBD1 (5 bases). From germline, CDR1 is SGHRS and CDR2 YFSETQ. This CDR3 is built from 15 residues. The V end was cut by 0 bases, the J end by 0 bases, with 10 bases between. The CDR3 DNA follows: TGCGCCAGCAGCTTGGGCGGCAGGGCCTCCTACGAGCAGTACTTC. Protein sequence: CASSLGGRASYEQYF.